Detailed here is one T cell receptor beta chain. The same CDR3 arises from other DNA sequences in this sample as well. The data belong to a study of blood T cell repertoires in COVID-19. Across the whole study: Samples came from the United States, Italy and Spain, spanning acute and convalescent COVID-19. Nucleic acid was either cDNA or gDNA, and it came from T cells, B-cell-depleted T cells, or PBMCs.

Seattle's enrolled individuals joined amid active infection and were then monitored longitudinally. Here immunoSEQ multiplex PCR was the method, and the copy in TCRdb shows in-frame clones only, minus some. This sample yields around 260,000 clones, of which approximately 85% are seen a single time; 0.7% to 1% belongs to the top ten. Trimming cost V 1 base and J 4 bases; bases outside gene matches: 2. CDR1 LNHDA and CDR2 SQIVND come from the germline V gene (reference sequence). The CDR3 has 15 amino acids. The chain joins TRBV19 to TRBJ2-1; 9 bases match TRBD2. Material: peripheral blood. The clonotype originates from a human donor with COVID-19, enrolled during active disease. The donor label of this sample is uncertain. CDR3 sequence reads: CASSIGLAGYNEQFF. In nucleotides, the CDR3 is TGTGCCAGTAGTATAGGGCTAGCGGGGTACAATGAGCAGTTCTTC.